These T cell receptor beta chains were read from a single sample in a study of cytomegalovirus exposure and HLA in healthy donors. The table came from immunoSEQ multiplex PCR; TCRdb's copy has only in-frame clones and leaves some out. Found here are 200,000 or so clones, roughly 84% of them singletons; the top ten hold roughly 7%. The material sequenced was PBMCs. All receptors derive from a man between 18 and 35 years old in good health and CMV-seropositive. The CDR3 runs from the conserved cysteine through the conserved F or W. Fields, in order: J gene, clone size, D gene, V gene, CDR3 length, CDR3 DNA, CDR3 protein. The D gene is left open where the match is weak. The listing skips clone size in some rows; elsewhere it reads once, few, many or a size class.

j_call: TRBJ2-7
clone_size: few
d_call: -
v_call: TRBV7-2
cdr3_length: 12
cdr3_nt: TGTGCCAGCAGCTTAAGCAGGGGCGAGCAGTACTTC
cdr3_aa: CASSLSRGEQYF

j_call: TRBJ2-1
clone_size: -
d_call: -
v_call: TRBV27
cdr3_length: 14
cdr3_nt: TGTGCCAGCAGTTCCCCTCGGACTACAGATGAGCAGTTCTTC
cdr3_aa: CASSSPRTTDEQFF

j_call: TRBJ2-1
clone_size: -
d_call: -
v_call: TRBV5-4
cdr3_length: 13
cdr3_nt: TGTGCCAGCAGCCCACTTCTGTACAATGAGCAGTTCTTC
cdr3_aa: CASSPLLYNEQFF

j_call: TRBJ2-7
clone_size: -
d_call: TRBD2
v_call: TRBV2
cdr3_length: 15
cdr3_nt: TGTGCCAGCAGCTACAGACCTAGCGGTTCCTACGAGCAGTACTTC
cdr3_aa: CASSYRPSGSYEQYF

j_call: TRBJ2-7
clone_size: -
d_call: -
v_call: TRBV7-3
cdr3_length: 12
cdr3_nt: TGTGCCAGCAGTCCCGGGGTAGGCGAGCAGTACTTC
cdr3_aa: CASSPGVGEQYF

j_call: TRBJ1-2
clone_size: -
d_call: -
v_call: TRBV28
cdr3_length: 15
cdr3_nt: TGTGCCAGCAGTTCCCCCGGGGGACTTAACTATGGCTACACCTTC
cdr3_aa: CASSSPGGLNYGYTF

j_call: TRBJ1-1
clone_size: -
d_call: -
v_call: TRBV5-4
cdr3_length: 15
cdr3_nt: TGTGCCAGCAGCTTGGAGGCAGGGATGAACACTGAAGCTTTCTTT
cdr3_aa: CASSLEAGMNTEAFF

j_call: TRBJ2-7
clone_size: -
d_call: -
v_call: TRBV15
cdr3_length: 13
cdr3_nt: TGTGCCACCAGCAGAGCAGGTACCTACGAGCAGTACTTC
cdr3_aa: CATSRAGTYEQYF

j_call: TRBJ2-3
clone_size: -
d_call: TRBD1
v_call: TRBV5-6
cdr3_length: 16
cdr3_nt: TGTGCCAGCAGCTTGGGAGGACAGGAACCAACAGATACGCAGTATTTT
cdr3_aa: CASSLGGQEPTDTQYF

j_call: TRBJ2-2
clone_size: -
d_call: -
v_call: TRBV4-2
cdr3_length: 12
cdr3_nt: TGTGCCAGCAGCCAGGCAACCGGGGAGCTGTTTTTT
cdr3_aa: CASSQATGELFF

j_call: TRBJ1-2
clone_size: -
d_call: -
v_call: TRBV7-2
cdr3_length: 17
cdr3_nt: TGTGCCAGCAGCCCAGCCCGGACAGCGAAAAATAACTATGGCTACACCTTC
cdr3_aa: CASSPARTAKNNYGYTF

j_call: TRBJ2-2
clone_size: -
d_call: -
v_call: TRBV5-1
cdr3_length: 11
cdr3_nt: TGCGCCAGCACGTACACCGGGGAGCTGTTTTTT
cdr3_aa: CASTYTGELFF

j_call: TRBJ2-1
clone_size: -
d_call: -
v_call: TRBV2
cdr3_length: 13
cdr3_nt: TGTGCCAGCAGTGCCCAATTAGGGGTTGAGCAGTTCTTC
cdr3_aa: CASSAQLGVEQFF

j_call: TRBJ2-5
clone_size: -
d_call: TRBD1
v_call: TRBV30
cdr3_length: 15
cdr3_nt: TGTGCCTGGAGTGCGGACAGGGGATCAGGGGAGACCCAGTACTTC
cdr3_aa: CAWSADRGSGETQYF

j_call: TRBJ2-5
clone_size: -
d_call: TRBD2
v_call: TRBV30
cdr3_length: 15
cdr3_nt: TGTGCCCTTCGGGGCGGCGGACTAGGACAAGAGACCCAGTACTTC
cdr3_aa: CALRGGGLGQETQYF

j_call: TRBJ2-1
clone_size: -
d_call: -
v_call: TRBV18
cdr3_length: 19
cdr3_nt: TGTGCCAGCTCACGGTTGGTGTCGGCAGGGTCTAATCCCTACAATGAGCAGTTCTTC
cdr3_aa: CASSRLVSAGSNPYNEQFF

j_call: TRBJ2-1
clone_size: -
d_call: TRBD2
v_call: TRBV7-3
cdr3_length: 17
cdr3_nt: TGTGCCAGCAGCTTAACGCCTAGCGGGAGGATCTACAATGAGCAGTTCTTC
cdr3_aa: CASSLTPSGRIYNEQFF

j_call: TRBJ2-7
clone_size: -
d_call: -
v_call: TRBV5-6
cdr3_length: 12
cdr3_nt: TGTGCCAGCAGCGACTCCGGGACTCGCGGATACTTC
cdr3_aa: CASSDSGTRGYF